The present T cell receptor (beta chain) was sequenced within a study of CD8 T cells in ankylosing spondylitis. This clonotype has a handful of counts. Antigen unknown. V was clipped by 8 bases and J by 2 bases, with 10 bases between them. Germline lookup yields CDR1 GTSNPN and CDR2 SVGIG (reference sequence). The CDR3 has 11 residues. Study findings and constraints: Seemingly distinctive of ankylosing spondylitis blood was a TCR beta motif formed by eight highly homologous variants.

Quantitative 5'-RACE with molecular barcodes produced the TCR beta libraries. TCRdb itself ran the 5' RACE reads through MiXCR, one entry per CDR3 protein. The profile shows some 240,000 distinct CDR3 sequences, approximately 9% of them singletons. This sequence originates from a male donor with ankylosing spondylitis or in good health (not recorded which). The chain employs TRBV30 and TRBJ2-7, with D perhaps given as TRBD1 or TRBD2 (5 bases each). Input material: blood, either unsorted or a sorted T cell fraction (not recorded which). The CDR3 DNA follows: TGTGCCGGGGGAAGGGCCTACGAGCAGTACTTC. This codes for CAGGRAYEQYF.